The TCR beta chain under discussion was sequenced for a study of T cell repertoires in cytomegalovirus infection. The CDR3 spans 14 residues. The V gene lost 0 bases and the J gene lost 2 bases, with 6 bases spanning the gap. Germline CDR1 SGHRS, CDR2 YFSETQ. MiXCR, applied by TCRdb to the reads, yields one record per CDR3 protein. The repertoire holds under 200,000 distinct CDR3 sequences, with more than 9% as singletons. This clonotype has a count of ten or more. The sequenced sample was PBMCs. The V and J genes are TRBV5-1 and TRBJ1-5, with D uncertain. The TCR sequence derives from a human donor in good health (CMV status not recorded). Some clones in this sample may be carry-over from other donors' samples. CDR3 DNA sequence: TGCGCCAGCAGCTTGGAAGGAGGCAATCAGCCCCAGCATTTT. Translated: CASSLEGGNQPQHF. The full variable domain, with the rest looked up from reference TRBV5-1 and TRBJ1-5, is KAGVTQTPRYLIKTRGQQVTLSCSPISGHRSVSWYQQTPGQGLQFLFEYFSETQRNKGNFPGRFSGRQFSNSRSEMNVSTLELGDSALYLCASSLEGGNQPQHFGDGTRLSIL.